Presented here are 17 T cell receptor beta chains from one specimen sequenced in a study of blood T cell repertoires in COVID-19. Produced via immunoSEQ multiplex PCR; TCRdb's table is partial and in-frame only. Here the sample spans more than 250,000 clones, 87% being singletons. Sequencing used PBMCs or T cells enriched from blood (not recorded which). These receptors were taken from a woman in her 30s who had recovered from COVID-19.

The rearrangement uses TRBV15 and TRBJ2-4; D is perhaps TRBD2 (5 bases). This CDR3 has 13 amino acids. The germline gives CDR1 LNHNV, CDR2 YYDKDF (reference sequence). Trimming removed 0 bases from V and 8 bases from J, with 8 bases in between. CDR3 in amino acids: CATSRESGDIQYF. In DNA, the CDR3 is TGTGCCACCAGCAGAGAATCCGGGGACATTCAGTACTTC. The entire variable domain, with the rest obtained from reference TRBV15 and TRBJ2-4, is as follows: DAMVIQNPRYQVTQFGKPVTLSCSQTLNHNVMYWYQQKSSQAPKLLFHYYDKDFNNEADTPDNFQSRRPNTSFCFLDIRSPGLGDTAMYLCATSRESGDIQYFGAGTRLSVL.

The chain employs TRBV7-9 and TRBJ2-1, with a weak D call TRBD2 (6 bases). CDR3 length: 15 amino acids. Trimming removed 4 bases at V and 7 bases at J, with 17 bases between. Germline lookup yields CDR1 SEHNR and CDR2 FQNEAQ (reference sequence). The CDR3, as DNA: TGTGCCAGCAGCTCCCGTCCCCTGGGGGGTAATGAGCAGTTCTTC. This sequence encodes CASSSRPLGGNEQFF.

The chain employs TRBV19 and TRBJ1-1; 9 bases fit TRBD1. Germline CDR1 LNHDA, CDR2 SQIVND (reference sequence). The CDR3 length is 17 residues. The trim removed 7 bases at V and 0 bases at J, leaving 12 bases unmatched. CDR3 protein: CASILGQGEGMNTEAFF. CDR3 DNA sequence: TGTGCCAGTATTTTGGGACAGGGCGAAGGGATGAACACTGAAGCTTTCTTT.

The V call is TRBV27, the J call TRBJ2-7; TRBD1 matches 10 bases. This CDR3 spans 14 amino acids. The germline V gene encodes CDR1 MNHEY and CDR2 SMNVEV (reference sequence). V shed 6 bases and J 2 bases; nucleotides not matched to a gene: 4. The CDR3 nucleotides read TGTGCCAGCAGAAGGGGACAGGGGACCTACGAGCAGTACTTC. Amino acid sequence: CASRRGQGTYEQYF.

This chain links TRBV7-8 with TRBJ2-5; 9 bases map to TRBD1. The ends lost 7 bases at V and 4 bases at J; junction bases unmatched: 4. This CDR3 spans 13 amino acids. Germline V gene lookup returns CDR1 SGHVS and CDR2 FQNEAQ. The CDR3 is CASITDRGETQYF. CDR3 coding DNA: TGTGCCAGCATCACGGACAGGGGAGAGACCCAGTACTTC.

The V gene is TRBV13, the J gene TRBJ2-1, with 14 bases identical to TRBD2. Germline-derived CDR1 and CDR2 are PRHDT and FYEKMQ (reference sequence). This CDR3 is 17 amino acids long. Unmatched junction bases numbered 10, after V lost 4 bases and J lost 8 bases. The DNA of the CDR3 is TGTGCCAGCAGCTCCGAGACTAGCGGGGGGGCCCTACATGAGCAGTTCTTC. Translating it yields CASSSETSGGALHEQFF.

The rearrangement uses TRBV20-1 and TRBJ2-5, with D maybe TRBD2 (5 bases). V was cut by 3 bases and J by 8 bases, with 10 bases left in between. CDR1 is DFQATT and CDR2 is SNEGSKA in the germline V gene (reference sequence). The CDR3 loop spans 11 amino acids. The CDR3 protein is CSASGEATQYF. In DNA, the CDR3 is TGCAGTGCTAGCGGGGAAGCAACCCAGTACTTC.

The CDR3 region is CSSSGGYEQFF. CDR3 coding DNA: TGCAGTTCCTCGGGGGGGTATGAGCAGTTCTTC. V usage is TRBV20-1 and J usage is TRBJ2-1, with TRBD2 matching 8 bases. V shed 8 bases and J 8 bases; nucleotides not matched to a gene: 5. Germline-derived CDR1 and CDR2 are DFQATT and SNEGSKA (reference sequence). This CDR3 contains 11 residues.

This clone was seen just once. The J gene is TRBJ2-3, the V gene TRBV2; 13 positions match TRBD2. Trimming took 4 bases from V and 2 from J; bases not matched to a gene: 6. Germline CDR1 and CDR2: SNHLY and FYNNEI. The CDR3 sequence is 17 residues long. The DNA of the CDR3 is TGTGCCAGCAGTGTACTTGGACTAGCGGGGGCCACAGATACGCAGTATTTT. Encoded protein: CASSVLGLAGATDTQYF.

The V call is TRBV5-6, the J call TRBJ1-1; the D gene is possibly TRBD1 (5 bases). There are 14 residues in the CDR3. The V and J ends lost 4 bases and 3 bases respectively, with 13 bases between them. Germline values: CDR1 SGHDT, CDR2 YYEEEE. CDR3 nucleotide sequence: TGTGCCAGCAGCCTCCCAGGGTCGTACACTGAAGCTTTCTTT. This translates into CASSLPGSYTEAFF.

Concerning this clone itself: The sample holds other DNA sequences that translate to the same CDR3. This sequence joins TRBV10-1 and TRBJ2-3; D gene unclear. Germline V gene data show CDR1 as WNHNN and CDR2 as SYGVQD (reference sequence). V lost 0 bases, J lost 0 bases, and 4 bases lay in between. The CDR3 has 14 amino acids. CDR3 nucleotides: TGCGCCAGCAGTGAGTCTAGAAGCACAGATACGCAGTATTTT. Its translation: CASSESRSTDTQYF.

This chain joins TRBV6-8 and TRBJ1-4; D is unresolved. V lost 6 bases and J 7 bases, leaving 12 bases between the germline ends. Germline CDR1 and CDR2: MNHGY and SAAAGT. This CDR3 spans 13 amino acids. CDR3 coding DNA: TGTGCCAGCAGGTCAGAGGGTGGTGAAAAACTGTTTTTT. Amino acids: CASRSEGGEKLFF.

The rearrangement uses TRBV29-1 and TRBJ2-5; 9 bases are a match to TRBD2. The CDR3 sequence is 15 residues long. The trim removed 0 bases at V and 5 bases at J, leaving 7 bases unmatched. Germline loops: CDR1 SQVTM, CDR2 ANQGSEA. The CDR3 DNA is TGCAGCGTTGAAGATCTGGGCGGGGGGGCGGAGACCCAGTACTTC. This translates into CSVEDLGGGAETQYF.

V usage is TRBV7-2 and J usage is TRBJ1-6, with D possibly being TRBD1 (6 bases). The CDR3 is made up of 14 amino acids. From germline, CDR1 is SGHTA and CDR2 FQGNSA. V lost 5 bases, J lost 7 bases, and 12 bases lay in between. This CDR3 is CASSKRTANSPLHF. The CDR3 DNA is TGTGCCAGCAGCAAGAGGACAGCCAATTCACCCCTCCACTTT.

In its sample, this clone was seen a few times. The chain links TRBV29-1 to TRBJ2-7; D call uncertain. The length of the CDR3 is 12 residues. Germline CDR1 SQVTM, CDR2 ANQGSEA. Trimming removed 5 bases at V and 0 bases at J, with 8 bases between. CDR3 nucleotide sequence: TGCAGCGTTAAACCGAGCTCCTACGAGCAGTACTTC. As protein: CSVKPSSYEQYF.

V and J are TRBV5-4 and TRBJ1-1, with 12 bases matching TRBD1. The CDR3 sequence is 17 residues long. Unmatched junction bases numbered 5, after V lost 2 bases and J lost 0 bases. The germline gives CDR1 SGHNT, CDR2 YYREEE (reference sequence). CDR3 in amino acids: CASSFRDRGPMNTEAFF. In DNA, the CDR3 is TGTGCCAGCAGCTTCCGGGACAGGGGGCCCATGAACACTGAAGCTTTCTTT.

This clone occurred once. One junction end does not reproduce the germline sequence, and a read error may be involved. The CDR3 DNA follows: TGTGCCAGCTCGCCACAGGGGGCCGGCAATGAGCAGTTCTTC. It codes for CASSPQGAGNEQFF. This rearrangement joins TRBV18 to TRBJ2-1, with 9 bases lining up with TRBD1. Germline assignment: CDR1 KGHSH and CDR2 LQKENI. There are 14 residues in the CDR3.